Presented here are 22 T cell receptor beta chains from one specimen sequenced in a study of cytomegalovirus exposure and HLA in healthy donors. It was with 60 Vbeta and 13 Jbeta primers that the PCR ran. Generated by immunoSEQ multiplex PCR, the TCRdb table keeps only in-frame clones and is missing some. Seen here are roughly 150,000 clones, over 70% observed once, and the top ten hold approximately 3%. The sequencing input was PBMCs. The receptors were gathered from a male donor in good health and CMV-seronegative.

The chain has TRBV7-8 and TRBJ2-2, with 11 bases fitting TRBD1. The trim removed 6 bases at V and 5 bases at J, leaving 5 bases unmatched. This CDR3 is built from 15 residues. CDR1 and CDR2 (germline): SGHVS, FQNEAQ. The CDR3 reads CASRAGTGGTGELFF. Here the CDR3 DNA reads TGTGCCAGCAGGGCCGGGACAGGGGGTACCGGGGAGCTGTTTTTT. Supplemented by reference TRBV7-8 and TRBJ2-2, the full variable domain reads GAGVSQSPRYKVAKRGQDVALRCDPISGHVSLFWYQQALGQGPEFLTYFQNEAQLDKSGLPSDRFFAERPEGSVSTLKIQRTQQEDSAVYLCASRAGTGGTGELFFGEGSRLTVL.

The chain uses TRBV19 and TRBJ2-5, with 7 positions matching TRBD1. Germline trimming cut 6 bases from V and 0 bases from J; bases unmatched to any gene: 4. The CDR3 has 14 amino acids. Germline lookup yields CDR1 LNHDA and CDR2 SQIVND (reference sequence). CDR3 protein: CASRDRGHQETQYF. CDR3 DNA: TGTGCCAGTAGGGATAGGGGGCACCAAGAGACCCAGTACTTC.

The DNA for the CDR3 is TGTGCCATCAGTGGGACAGGGTCTAATTCACCCCTCCACTTT. It translates to CAISGTGSNSPLHF. The chain couples TRBV10-3 to TRBJ1-6, with 8 bases fitting TRBD1. V lost 4 bases to trimming and J lost 6 bases; unmatched junction nucleotides: 2. This CDR3 has 14 residues. Germline lookup yields CDR1 ENHRY and CDR2 SYGVKD.

V and J are TRBV6-1 and TRBJ1-2; D is uncertain. Per germline, CDR1 MNHNS and CDR2 SASEGT. This CDR3 region has 13 residues. Trimming pared 4 bases from V and 4 bases from J, leaving 10 bases between. CDR3 sequence: CASSVKGSYGYTF. Here the CDR3 DNA reads TGTGCCAGCAGTGTAAAAGGGAGCTATGGCTACACCTTC.

V usage is TRBV7-6 and J usage is TRBJ1-4; 9 nucleotides match TRBD1. Germline CDR1 is SGHVS and CDR2 is FNYEAQ. V shed 1 base and J 4 bases; nucleotides not matched to a gene: 7. This CDR3 has 17 residues. In DNA, the CDR3 is TGTGCCAGCAGCTTAGGAACAGGGGGCGGCCGTAATGAAAAACTGTTTTTT. Translating gives CASSLGTGGGRNEKLFF.

The chain uses TRBV5-5 and TRBJ2-3, with unresolved D. The CDR3 length is 11 residues. Trimming removed 4 bases at V and 6 bases at J, with 6 bases between. Germline V gene sequence: CDR1 SGHKS, CDR2 YYEKEE (reference sequence). The CDR3 here is CASSPLDTQYF. In DNA form, the CDR3 reads TGTGCCAGCAGCCCCTTGGATACGCAGTATTTT. Variable domain in full (rest from reference TRBV5-5 and TRBJ2-3): DAGVTQSPTHLIKTRGQQVTLRCSPISGHKSVSWYQQVLGQGPQFIFQYYEKEERGRGNFPDRFSARQFPNYSSELNVNALLLGDSALYLCASSPLDTQYFGPGTRLTVL.

This clone was counted once. The V and J genes are TRBV27 and TRBJ2-7, with D tentatively TRBD2 (7 bases). This CDR3 has 13 amino acids. Trimming took off 7 bases at V and 5 bases at J, with 15 bases between the two ends. In germline, CDR1 is MNHEY, CDR2 SMNVEV (reference sequence). This CDR3 is CASTPSGGHEQYF. CDR3 DNA: TGTGCCAGCACCCCCTCGGGGGGCCACGAGCAGTACTTC.

The chain carries TRBV11-3 and TRBJ2-5, with TRBD2 matching over 8 bases. The ends lost 8 bases at V and 5 bases at J; junction bases unmatched: 10. The CDR3 extends over 14 amino acids. Germline V gives CDR1 SGHNT, CDR2 YENEEA. CDR3 DNA sequence: TGTGCCAGCGGGACCGGGGGGGCCGGGGAGACCCAGTACTTC. Its translation: CASGTGGAGETQYF.

The genes are TRBV4-1 and TRBJ2-1; D not resolved. The CDR3 consists of 14 residues. The V and J ends lost 4 bases and 7 bases respectively, with 14 bases between them. Germline lookup yields CDR1 MGHRA and CDR2 YSYEKL. CDR3 DNA: TGCGCCAGCAGCCCTGGCCCCCTCGGGAATGAGCAGTTCTTC. Its translation is CASSPGPLGNEQFF.

This sequence joins TRBV28 and TRBJ2-5; 8 bases are a match to TRBD2. The CDR3 loop spans 13 amino acids. Germline V gives CDR1 MDHEN, CDR2 SYDVKM. After removal of 6 bases from V and 5 bases from J, the junction contained 5 bases not matched to a gene. CDR3 bases: TGTGCCAGCAGCGGGGGGGCCATTGAGACCCAGTACTTC. This translates into CASSGGAIETQYF.

The chain has TRBV27 and TRBJ1-5; 7 bases align to TRBD1. V shed 6 bases and J 0 bases; nucleotides not matched to a gene: 5. CDR3 length: 15 residues. Germline-derived CDR1 and CDR2 are MNHEY and SMNVEV (reference sequence). CDR3 bases: TGTGCCAGCAGCCCCGACAGGGTTAGCAATCAGCCCCAGCATTTT. Protein product: CASSPDRVSNQPQHF.

J is TRBJ2-1 and V is TRBV28, with TRBD2 matching 8 bases. The trim removed 7 bases at V and 7 bases at J, leaving 12 bases unmatched. This CDR3 comprises 15 residues. Per the germline V gene, CDR1 is MDHEN and CDR2 is SYDVKM. CDR3 protein: CASTLGASGRNEQFF. DNA for the CDR3: TGTGCCAGCACCCTGGGGGCTAGCGGGCGGAATGAGCAGTTCTTC. The full variable domain, with the rest looked up from reference TRBV28 and TRBJ2-1, is DVKVTQSSRYLVKRTGEKVFLECVQDMDHENMFWYRQDPGLGLRLIYFSYDVKMKEKGDIPEGYSVSREKKERFSLILESASTNQTSMYLCASTLGASGRNEQFFGPGTRLTVL.

This chain links TRBV19 with TRBJ1-1, with a tentative D call TRBD1 (6 bases). CDR1 is LNHDA and CDR2 is SQIVND in the germline V gene (reference sequence). The CDR3 is made up of 15 amino acids. V was cut by 6 bases and J by 4 bases, with 18 bases left in between. CDR3 in amino acids: CASSAPSTGSTEAFF. CDR3 bases: TGTGCCAGTAGCGCCCCTTCTACAGGGAGCACTGAAGCTTTCTTT.

This clone turned up a few times. The genes are TRBV28 and TRBJ2-1; possibly TRBD2 for D (7 bases). The CDR3 is 15 residues long. V was clipped by 8 bases and J by 10 bases, with 24 bases between them. The V gene's germline CDR1 is MDHEN and CDR2 SYDVKM. In DNA form, the CDR3 reads TGTGCCAGCGGGGAGGGGGGCGCATGGGGTGGGGAGCAGTTCTTC. Amino acids: CASGEGGAWGGEQFF.

V is TRBV29-1 and J is TRBJ2-2, with D possibly TRBD1 on 5 matching bases. Trimming cost V 6 bases and J 1 base, with 9 bases left between them. Germline values: CDR1 SQVTM, CDR2 ANQGSEA. This CDR3 has 13 residues. The CDR3 region has the DNA TGCAGCGTCGGACATATGAACACCGGGGAGCTGTTTTTT. Translated, it gives CSVGHMNTGELFF.

The gene calls are TRBV15 and TRBJ2-2, with 14 bases matching TRBD2. Trimming removed 5 bases from V and 0 bases from J; junction bases left unmatched: 5. CDR3 length equals 18 residues. The germline V gene has CDR1 LNHNV and CDR2 YYDKDF (reference sequence). DNA for the CDR3: TGTGCCACCAGCTTAGGGACTAGCGGGGGCACGAACACCGGGGAGCTGTTTTTT. It codes for CATSLGTSGGTNTGELFF.

The chain is built from TRBV27 and TRBJ2-7, with 9 bases aligning to TRBD1. J gave up 1 base and V 7 bases, and 2 bases lay outside the gene matches. This CDR3 has 13 amino acids. Germline assignment: CDR1 MNHEY and CDR2 SMNVEV (reference sequence). The chain's CDR3 is CASKGQGSYEQYF. Here the CDR3 DNA reads TGTGCCAGCAAGGGACAGGGATCCTACGAGCAGTACTTC.

Only a few counts were recorded for this clone. The chain employs TRBV27 and TRBJ2-7, with D perhaps TRBD2 (6 bases). The V and J ends lost 5 bases and 3 bases respectively, with 11 bases between them. CDR3 length equals 13 residues. The germline CDR1 and CDR2 sequences are MNHEY and SMNVEV (reference sequence). The CDR3 is CASSIGTRYEQYF. As DNA, the CDR3 is TGTGCCAGCAGTATCGGGACTCGCTACGAGCAGTACTTC.

The chain is built from TRBV28 and TRBJ1-1, with D possibly being TRBD1 (5 bases). The germline V and J ends were trimmed by 5 bases and 3 bases, with 16 bases remaining between them. The germline V gene has CDR1 MDHEN and CDR2 SYDVKM. The CDR3 totals 15 residues. The CDR3 loop reads CASSEWGLRDTEAFF. The CDR3 DNA reads as TGTGCCAGCAGTGAATGGGGCCTTAGGGACACTGAAGCTTTCTTT.

The V gene is TRBV28, the J gene TRBJ2-4; TRBD1 matches 8 bases. This CDR3 contains 16 residues. Losses at the gene ends were 2 bases for V and 2 bases for J; bases not matched to a gene: 5. Germline lookup yields CDR1 MDHEN and CDR2 SYDVKM. Here the CDR3 reads CASSLRQGLTKNIQYF. CDR3 DNA sequence: TGTGCCAGCAGTTTAAGACAGGGGTTGACCAAAAACATTCAGTACTTC.

Comment on this clone: This sample also contains other DNA sequences that code for the same CDR3. V is TRBV19 and J is TRBJ1-3, with a weak D call TRBD1 (6 bases). Deletions cut 2 bases from V and 11 bases from J, with 16 bases between. The CDR3 totals 14 residues. Germline CDR1 LNHDA, CDR2 SQIVND (reference sequence). The CDR3 loop reads CASSIRDRGSAIYF. The CDR3 DNA follows: TGTGCCAGTAGTATAAGGGATAGGGGGAGCGCCATATATTTT.

This clone was counted a few times. The V and J genes are TRBV28 and TRBJ2-2; weak D call: TRBD2 (5 bases). Between the trimmed V and J ends, which lost 3 bases and 0 bases, there was a span of 8 bases. There are 15 residues in the CDR3. Germline assignment: CDR1 MDHEN and CDR2 SYDVKM. CDR3 in DNA: TGTGCCAGCAGTTTGGGGAGTACGAACACCGGGGAGCTGTTTTTT. Translating gives CASSLGSTNTGELFF. Supplemented by reference TRBV28 and TRBJ2-2, the full variable domain reads DVKVTQSSRYLVKRTGEKVFLECVQDMDHENMFWYRQDPGLGLRLIYFSYDVKMKEKGDIPEGYSVSREKKERFSLILESASTNQTSMYLCASSLGSTNTGELFFGEGSRLTVL.